The 19 T cell receptor beta chains in this list originate from one sample, sequenced in a study of control samples from healthy donors and cancer patients. Produced via immunoSEQ multiplex PCR; TCRdb's table is partial and in-frame only. In the table there are nearly 55,000 clones, approximately 95% of which are singletons. Sequenced material: blood. These receptors all come from a woman in her twenties or thirties in good health.

V usage is TRBV5-4 and J usage is TRBJ1-1; 8 bases fit TRBD1. CDR1 is SGHNT, CDR2 YYREEE, per germline (reference sequence). The length of the CDR3 is 14 residues. Trimming took 4 bases from V and 1 from J; bases not matched to a gene: 3. The CDR3 spells CASSHTGGNTEAFF. Here the CDR3 DNA reads TGTGCCAGCAGCCACACAGGGGGGAACACTGAAGCTTTCTTT.

The chain uses TRBV5-6 and TRBJ1-2, with 8 bases aligning to TRBD1. The ends lost 4 bases at V and 4 bases at J; junction bases unmatched: 3. The V gene's germline CDR1 is SGHDT and CDR2 YYEEEE. CDR3 length: 13 residues. CDR3: CASSGTGVYGYTF. Written as DNA, the CDR3 is TGTGCCAGCAGCGGGACAGGAGTCTATGGCTACACCTTC.

The chain uses TRBV28 and TRBJ1-4; tentative D call: TRBD1 (5 bases). The CDR3 totals 16 residues. CDR1 and CDR2 from the germline V gene are MDHEN and SYDVKM. Trimming shortened V by 5 bases and J by 8 bases, and 21 bases separated the two germline ends. The CDR3 DNA follows: TGTGCCAGCAGTAGCGAAATAGTGGGGGGAAGGGAAAAACTGTTTTTT. Translating it yields CASSSEIVGGREKLFF.

The gene calls are TRBV2 and TRBJ1-1; TRBD1 matches at 8 bases. V trimming: 6 bases; J trimming: 2 bases; junction bases outside the gene matches: 8. Germline CDR1 and CDR2: SNHLY and FYNNEI. The CDR3 totals 15 residues. CDR3 in DNA: TGTGCCAGCAGAAGCTGGACAGGGACCAACACTGAAGCTTTCTTT. Its translation: CASRSWTGTNTEAFF.

This chain links TRBV4-1 with TRBJ1-6; D gene ambiguous. The germline V gene has CDR1 MGHRA and CDR2 YSYEKL. This CDR3 is 17 amino acids long. V lost 0 bases and J 0 bases, leaving 9 bases between the germline ends. The CDR3 DNA sequence: TGCGCCAGCAGCCAAGAAGTCAAAACCTCCTATAATTCACCCCTCCACTTT. Its protein is CASSQEVKTSYNSPLHF.

V and J are TRBV28 and TRBJ1-3; D is perhaps TRBD1 (6 bases). Germline CDR1 reads MDHEN; CDR2 reads SYDVKM. The CDR3 length is 16 residues. V was trimmed by 5 bases and J by 7 bases, leaving 21 bases between them. The CDR3 sequence: CASSQTDRNIGNTIYF. The CDR3 DNA reads as TGTGCCAGCAGTCAAACCGACAGGAACATAGGGAACACCATATATTTT.

The count of this clone is one. The chain joins TRBV6-2 or TRBV6-3 to TRBJ2-7; 9 positions agree with TRBD1. The CDR3 loop spans 15 amino acids. V dropped 1 base and J dropped 7; count of bases not matched to a gene: 8. Germline V gives CDR1 MNHEY, CDR2 SVGEGT. CDR3 bases: TGTGCCAGCAGTTACTTAAACAGGGGGCGACGAGAGCAGTACTTC. Its protein is CASSYLNRGRREQYF.

This chain links TRBV6-5 with TRBJ2-7; 8 nucleotides line up with TRBD1. In germline, CDR1 is MNHEY, CDR2 SVGAGI. There are 14 residues in the CDR3. V lost 0 bases to trimming and J lost 3 bases; unmatched junction nucleotides: 1. The DNA for the CDR3 is TGTGCCAGCAGTTACTCGGGACAGGACTACGAGCAGTACTTC. It yields the protein CASSYSGQDYEQYF.

The V and J genes are TRBV7-8 and TRBJ2-3; D is unresolved. V shed 1 base and J shed 0 bases, with 8 bases lying between them. Germline CDR1 SGHVS, CDR2 FQNEAQ. This CDR3 region has 15 residues. The CDR3 coding sequence is TGTGCCAGCAGCTTAGTGAGCGATAGCACAGATACGCAGTATTTT. Its translation is CASSLVSDSTDTQYF.

V usage is TRBV4-1 and J usage is TRBJ2-7, with TRBD2 identical over 7 bases. CDR3 size: 15 residues. V was clipped by 1 base and J by 3 bases; unmatched bases: 6. Germline assignment: CDR1 MGHRA and CDR2 YSYEKL. CDR3 amino acids: CASSQAAASGYEQYF. In DNA, the CDR3 is TGCGCCAGCAGCCAAGCAGCGGCTAGCGGCTACGAGCAGTACTTC.

J is TRBJ2-1 and V is TRBV7-9, with 13 nucleotides matching TRBD2. The germline gives CDR1 SEHNR, CDR2 FQNEAQ (reference sequence). This CDR3 has 17 amino acids. Trimming removed 5 bases from V and 0 bases from J; junction bases left unmatched: 4. Here the CDR3 DNA reads TGTGCCAGCAGCCGGGGACTAGCGGGGTCCTCCTACAATGAGCAGTTCTTC. It specifies CASSRGLAGSSYNEQFF.

This CDR3 reads CASSPGPETDTQYF. CDR3 DNA: TGCGCCAGCAGCCCCGGTCCGGAGACAGATACGCAGTATTTT. The rearrangement uses TRBV4-1 and TRBJ2-3; D is unclear. V lost 4 bases to trimming and J lost 3 bases, with 11 bases between them. Germline V gives CDR1 MGHRA, CDR2 YSYEKL. This CDR3 contains 14 residues.

The J gene is TRBJ2-2, the V gene TRBV28, with D perhaps TRBD1 or TRBD2 (5 bases each). This CDR3 contains 14 residues. The V gene's germline CDR1 is MDHEN and CDR2 SYDVKM. V was pared by 9 bases and J by 0 bases, with 11 bases between. The CDR3 region has the DNA TGTGCCAGTATGGGACCCTCGAACACCGGGGAGCTGTTTTTT. Amino acids: CASMGPSNTGELFF.

This clone was observed a single time. The V gene is TRBV6-1, the J gene TRBJ1-1, with no clear D. Germline CDR1 is MNHNS and CDR2 is SASEGT. V lost 6 bases and J lost 1, with 15 bases in between. This CDR3 has 15 amino acids. The CDR3 spells CASSTSPSRNTEAFF. The CDR3 nucleotides are TGTGCCAGCAGCACATCCCCCTCTAGGAACACTGAAGCTTTCTTT.

This chain connects TRBV19 to TRBJ2-7; D not certain. Trimming pared 6 bases from V and 4 bases from J, leaving 13 bases between. CDR1 LNHDA and CDR2 SQIVND come from the germline V gene (reference sequence). This CDR3 comprises 13 residues. The DNA of the CDR3 is TGTGCCAGTAGACCCCCCGGTGAATACGAGCAGTACTTC. Amino acids: CASRPPGEYEQYF.

The chain has TRBV7-9 and TRBJ1-1; a weak D match, TRBD1 (6 bases). The CDR3 runs to 16 residues. Trimming removed 4 bases from V and 3 bases from J, with 18 bases in between. Per germline, CDR1 SEHNR and CDR2 FQNEAQ (reference sequence). The CDR3 DNA reads as TGTGCCAGCAGCTCGACGGACGGACAGAGAGACACTGAAGCTTTCTTT. Translation: CASSSTDGQRDTEAFF.

The chain uses TRBV6-1 and TRBJ2-1; D might be TRBD1 (5 bases). The CDR3 covers 17 residues. CDR1 and CDR2 (germline): MNHNS, SASEGT. The V and J ends lost 0 bases and 8 bases respectively, with 20 bases between them. The CDR3 nucleotides are TGTGCCAGCAGTGAAGCGGGAAGGGGCGGTCCGACCGATGAGCAGTTCTTC. Its translation is CASSEAGRGGPTDEQFF.

This clone was picked up one time. V gene TRBV7-9 combines with J gene TRBJ2-7; D is perhaps TRBD2 (6 bases). CDR3 length: 18 amino acids. V was shortened by 3 bases and J by 4 bases, with 25 bases between the two germline ends. Germline V CDR1 and CDR2: SEHNR, FQNEAQ (reference sequence). In DNA, the CDR3 is TGTGCCAGCAGCTTCATGGAGGGTGTTAGCGCCCCATCTTACGAGCAGTACTTC. Encoded protein: CASSFMEGVSAPSYEQYF.

The V gene is TRBV27, the J gene TRBJ1-1; D is uncertain. Per germline, CDR1 MNHEY and CDR2 SMNVEV (reference sequence). V lost 5 bases and J lost 6, with 19 bases in between. The CDR3 has 15 amino acids. The CDR3 sequence: CASSPMDFLGSEAFF. The CDR3, as DNA: TGTGCCAGCAGTCCGATGGACTTCCTGGGCTCTGAAGCTTTCTTT.